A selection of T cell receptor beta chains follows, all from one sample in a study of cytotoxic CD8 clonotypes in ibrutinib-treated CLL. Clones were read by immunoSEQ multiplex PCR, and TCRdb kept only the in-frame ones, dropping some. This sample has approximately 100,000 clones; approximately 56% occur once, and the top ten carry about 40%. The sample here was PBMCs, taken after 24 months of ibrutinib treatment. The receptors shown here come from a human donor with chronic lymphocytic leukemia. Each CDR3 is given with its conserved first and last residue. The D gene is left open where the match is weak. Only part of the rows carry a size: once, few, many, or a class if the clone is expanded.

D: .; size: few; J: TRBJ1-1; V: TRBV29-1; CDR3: CSVDLDNTEAFF; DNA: TGCAGCGTGGACCTGGATAACACTGAAGCTTTCTTT
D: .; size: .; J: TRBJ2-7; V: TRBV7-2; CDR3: CASSLAAASLYEQYF; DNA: TGTGCCAGCAGCTTAGCGGCCGCGTCCCTCTACGAGCAGTACTTC
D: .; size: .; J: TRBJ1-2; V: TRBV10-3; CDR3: CAISESGTAANYGYTF; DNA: TGTGCCATCAGTGAGTCGGGGACGGCAGCTAACTATGGCTACACCTTC
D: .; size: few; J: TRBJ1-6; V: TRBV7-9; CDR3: CASSSLRGGTRSPLHF; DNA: TGTGCCAGCAGCTCCCTTCGCGGAGGGACGCGTTCACCCCTCCACTTT
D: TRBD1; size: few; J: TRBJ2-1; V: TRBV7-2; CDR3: CASSLGLRQGSANEQFF; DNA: TGTGCCAGCAGCTTAGGTCTGAGACAGGGGAGCGCGAATGAGCAGTTCTTC
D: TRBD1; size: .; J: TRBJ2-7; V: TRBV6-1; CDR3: CASSRQGDTVYEQYF; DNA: TGTGCCAGCAGTAGACAGGGAGATACGGTCTACGAGCAGTACTTC
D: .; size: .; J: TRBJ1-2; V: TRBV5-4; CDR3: CASSSPGQLYGYTF; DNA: TGTGCCAGCAGCTCCCCTGGACAGTTATATGGCTACACCTTC
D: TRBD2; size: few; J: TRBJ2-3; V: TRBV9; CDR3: CASSVGTSGTDTQYF; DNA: TGTGCCAGCAGCGTAGGGACTAGCGGCACAGATACGCAGTATTTT
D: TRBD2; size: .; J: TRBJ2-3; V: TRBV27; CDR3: CASSLRVAGGPDTQYF; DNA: TGTGCCAGCAGTCTCCGGGTAGCGGGGGGGCCAGATACGCAGTATTTT
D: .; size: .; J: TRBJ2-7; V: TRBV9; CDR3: CASSVGPSYEQYF; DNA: TGTGCCAGCAGCGTCGGACCCTCCTACGAGCAGTACTTC
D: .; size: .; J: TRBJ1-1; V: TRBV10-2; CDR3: CASSTRNLNTEAFF; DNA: TGCGCCAGCAGCACAAGGAATTTGAACACTGAAGCTTTCTTT
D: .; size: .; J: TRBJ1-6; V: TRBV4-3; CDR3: CASSHPADGSPLHF; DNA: TGCGCCAGCAGCCACCCGGCGGACGGCTCACCCCTCCACTTT
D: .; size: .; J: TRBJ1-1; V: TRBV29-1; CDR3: CSHATPGYAEAFF; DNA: TGCAGCCACGCCACTCCGGGGTACGCTGAAGCTTTCTTT
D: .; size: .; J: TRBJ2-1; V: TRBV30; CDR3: CAWSVEGSYNEQFF; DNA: TGTGCCTGGAGTGTAGAAGGCAGCTACAATGAGCAGTTCTTC
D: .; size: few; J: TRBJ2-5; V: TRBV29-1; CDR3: CSVAPTGLGETQYF; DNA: TGCAGCGTTGCCCCAACAGGGTTGGGAGAGACCCAGTACTTC
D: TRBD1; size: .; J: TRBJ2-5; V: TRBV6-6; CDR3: CASREQGAETQYF; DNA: TGTGCCAGCAGGGAACAGGGGGCCGAGACCCAGTACTTC
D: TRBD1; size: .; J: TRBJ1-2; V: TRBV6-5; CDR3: CASSYAGGDGYTF; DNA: TGTGCCAGCAGTTACGCAGGGGGGGACGGCTACACCTTC
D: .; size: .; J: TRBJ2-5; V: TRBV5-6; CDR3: CASSLGGALFETQYF; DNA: TGTGCCAGCAGCTTGGGAGGGGCCCTCTTCGAGACCCAGTACTTC
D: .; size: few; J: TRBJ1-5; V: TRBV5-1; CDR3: CASSLGGDQPQHF; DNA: TGCGCCAGCAGCTTAGGTGGAGATCAGCCCCAGCATTTT
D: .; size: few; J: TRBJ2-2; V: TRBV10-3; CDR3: CAISRGTEAGELFF; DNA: TGTGCCATCAGTCGCGGGACAGAAGCCGGGGAGCTGTTTTTT
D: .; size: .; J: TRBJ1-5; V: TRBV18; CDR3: CASSQFATRDNQPQHF; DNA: TGTGCCAGCTCACAATTCGCTACCCGGGACAATCAGCCCCAGCATTTT
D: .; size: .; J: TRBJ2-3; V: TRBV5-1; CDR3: CASSLFGLNTDTQYF; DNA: TGCGCCAGCAGCCTCTTTGGACTTAACACAGATACGCAGTATTTT
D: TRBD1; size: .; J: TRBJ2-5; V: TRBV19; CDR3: CASSIARTGNQETQYF; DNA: TGTGCCAGTAGTATAGCTCGGACAGGGAACCAAGAGACCCAGTACTTC
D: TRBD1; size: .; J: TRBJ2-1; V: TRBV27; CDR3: CASSLGQGAVNEQFF; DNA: TGTGCCAGCAGTTTAGGGCAGGGGGCTGTCAATGAGCAGTTCTTC
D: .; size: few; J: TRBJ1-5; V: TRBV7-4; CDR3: CASSLESRGGEECQPQHF; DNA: TGTGCCAGCAGCTTAGAAAGTAGAGGAGGGGAGGAGTGTCAGCCCCAGCATTTT
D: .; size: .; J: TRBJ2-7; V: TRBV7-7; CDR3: CASSLGPGDSYEQYF; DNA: TGTGCTAGCAGCTTAGGGCCGGGGGATAGCTACGAGCAGTACTTC
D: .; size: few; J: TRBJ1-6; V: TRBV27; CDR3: CASSQSNNSPLHF; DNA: TGTGCCAGCAGCCAATCAAATAATTCACCCCTCCACTTT
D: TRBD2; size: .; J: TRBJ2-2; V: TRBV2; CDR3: CASLRGENTGELFF; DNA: TGTGCCAGCCTACGGGGGGAAAACACCGGGGAGCTGTTTTTT